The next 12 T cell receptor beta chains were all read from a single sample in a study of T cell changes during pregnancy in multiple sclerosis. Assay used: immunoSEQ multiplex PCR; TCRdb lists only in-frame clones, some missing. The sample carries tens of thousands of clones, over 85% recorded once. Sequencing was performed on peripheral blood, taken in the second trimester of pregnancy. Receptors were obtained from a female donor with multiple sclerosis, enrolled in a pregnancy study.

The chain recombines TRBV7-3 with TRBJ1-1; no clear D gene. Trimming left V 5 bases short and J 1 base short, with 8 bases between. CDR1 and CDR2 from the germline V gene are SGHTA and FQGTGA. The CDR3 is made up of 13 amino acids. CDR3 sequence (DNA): TGTGCCAGCAGCATCCGACAGAACACTGAAGCTTTCTTT. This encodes CASSIRQNTEAFF.

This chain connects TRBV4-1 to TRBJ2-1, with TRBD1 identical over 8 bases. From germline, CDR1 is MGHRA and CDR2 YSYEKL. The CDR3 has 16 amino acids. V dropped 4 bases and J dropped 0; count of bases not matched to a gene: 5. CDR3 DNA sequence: TGCGCCAGCAGCCCCCCGGGACAGGTCTCCTACAATGAGCAGTTCTTC. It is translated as CASSPPGQVSYNEQFF.

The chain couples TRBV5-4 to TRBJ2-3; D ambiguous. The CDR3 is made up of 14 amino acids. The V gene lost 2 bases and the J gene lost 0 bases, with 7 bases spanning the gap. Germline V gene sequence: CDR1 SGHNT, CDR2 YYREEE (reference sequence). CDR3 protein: CASSFWHSTDTQYF. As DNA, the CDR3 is TGTGCCAGCAGCTTCTGGCATAGCACAGATACGCAGTATTTT. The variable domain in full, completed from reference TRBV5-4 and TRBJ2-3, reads ETGVTQSPTHLIKTRGQQVTLRCSSQSGHNTVSWYQQALGQGPQFIFQYYREEENGRGNFPPRFSGLQFPNYSSELNVNALELDDSALYLCASSFWHSTDTQYFGPGTRLTVL.

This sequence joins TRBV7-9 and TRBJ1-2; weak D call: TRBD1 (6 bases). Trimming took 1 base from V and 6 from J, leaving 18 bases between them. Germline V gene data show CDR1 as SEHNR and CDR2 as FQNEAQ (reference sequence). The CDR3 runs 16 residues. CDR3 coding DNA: TGTGCCAGCAGCTTAGAGGTCCTTCGGACAGACGATGGCTACACCTTC. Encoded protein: CASSLEVLRTDDGYTF.

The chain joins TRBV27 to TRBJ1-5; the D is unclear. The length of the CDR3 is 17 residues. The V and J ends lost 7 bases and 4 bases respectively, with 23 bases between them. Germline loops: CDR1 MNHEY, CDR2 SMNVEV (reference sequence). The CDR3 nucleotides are TGTGCCAGCACCCCAGGAGGGTCGGCCTTATCAAATCAGCCCCAGCATTTT. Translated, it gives CASTPGGSALSNQPQHF.

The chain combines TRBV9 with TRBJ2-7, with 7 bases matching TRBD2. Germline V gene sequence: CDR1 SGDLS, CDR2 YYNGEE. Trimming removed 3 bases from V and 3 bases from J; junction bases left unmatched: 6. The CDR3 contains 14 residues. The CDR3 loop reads CASSAAGDNYEQYF. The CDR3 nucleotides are TGTGCCAGCAGCGCGGCGGGGGATAACTACGAGCAGTACTTC.

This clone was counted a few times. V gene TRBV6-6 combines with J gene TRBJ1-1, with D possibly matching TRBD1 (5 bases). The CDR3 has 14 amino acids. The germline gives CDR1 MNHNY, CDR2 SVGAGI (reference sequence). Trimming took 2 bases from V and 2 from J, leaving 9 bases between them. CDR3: CASSYEQENTEAFF. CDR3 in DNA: TGTGCCAGCAGTTACGAACAGGAAAACACTGAAGCTTTCTTT.

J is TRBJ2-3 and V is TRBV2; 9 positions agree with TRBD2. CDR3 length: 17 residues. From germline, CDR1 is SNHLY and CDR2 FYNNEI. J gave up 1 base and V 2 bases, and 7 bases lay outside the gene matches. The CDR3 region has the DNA TGTGCCAGCAGTGAATATCTGCTAGCGGGACGCACAGATACGCAGTATTTT. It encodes CASSEYLLAGRTDTQYF.

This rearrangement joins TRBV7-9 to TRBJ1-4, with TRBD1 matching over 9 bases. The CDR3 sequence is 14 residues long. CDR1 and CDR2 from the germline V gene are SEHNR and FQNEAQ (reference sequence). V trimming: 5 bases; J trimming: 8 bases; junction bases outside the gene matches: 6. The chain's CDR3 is CASSQRQGGEKLFF. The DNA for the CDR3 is TGTGCCAGCAGCCAGAGACAGGGGGGGGAAAAACTGTTTTTT. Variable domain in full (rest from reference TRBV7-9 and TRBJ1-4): DTGVSQNPRHKITKRGQNVTFRCDPISEHNRLYWYRQTLGQGPEFLTYFQNEAQLEKSRLLSDRFSAERPKGSFSTLEIQRTEQGDSAMYLCASSQRQGGEKLFFGSGTQLSVL.

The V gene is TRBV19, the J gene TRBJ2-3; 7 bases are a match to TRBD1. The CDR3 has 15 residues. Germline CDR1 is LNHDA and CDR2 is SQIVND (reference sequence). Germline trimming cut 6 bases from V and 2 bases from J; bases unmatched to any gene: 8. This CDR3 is CASSPRDSITDTQYF. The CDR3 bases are TGTGCCAGTAGCCCCCGGGACAGCATCACAGATACGCAGTATTTT.

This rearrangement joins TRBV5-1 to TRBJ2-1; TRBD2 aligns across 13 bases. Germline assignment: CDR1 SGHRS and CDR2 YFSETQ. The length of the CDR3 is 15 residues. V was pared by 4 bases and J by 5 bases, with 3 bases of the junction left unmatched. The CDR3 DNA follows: TGCGCCAGCAGCGGGGGACTAGCGGGAAACAATGAGCAGTTCTTC. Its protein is CASSGGLAGNNEQFF.

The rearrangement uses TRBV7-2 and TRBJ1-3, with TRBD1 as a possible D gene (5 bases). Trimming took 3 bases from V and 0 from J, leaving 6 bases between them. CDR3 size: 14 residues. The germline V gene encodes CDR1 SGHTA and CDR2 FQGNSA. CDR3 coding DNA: TGTGCCAGCAGCTTGCAGGGCTCTGGAAACACCATATATTTT. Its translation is CASSLQGSGNTIYF.